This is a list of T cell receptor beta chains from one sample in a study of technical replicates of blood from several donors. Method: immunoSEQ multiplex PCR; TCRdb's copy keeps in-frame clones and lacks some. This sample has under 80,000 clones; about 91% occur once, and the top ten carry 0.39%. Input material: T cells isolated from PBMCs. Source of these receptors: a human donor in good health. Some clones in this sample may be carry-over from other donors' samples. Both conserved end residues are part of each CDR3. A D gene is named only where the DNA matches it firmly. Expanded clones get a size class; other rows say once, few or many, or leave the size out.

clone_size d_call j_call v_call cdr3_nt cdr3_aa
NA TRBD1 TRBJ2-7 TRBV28 TGTGCCAGCAGCCTCAGGGGGCCCTACGAGCAGTACTTC CASSLRGPYEQYF
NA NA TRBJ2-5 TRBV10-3 TGTGCCATCAGCCAGGGGACCTCACAAGAGACCCAGTACTTC CAISQGTSQETQYF
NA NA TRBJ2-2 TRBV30 TGTGCCTGGAGTGCGGTGCACGGGGAGCTGTTTTTT CAWSAVHGELFF
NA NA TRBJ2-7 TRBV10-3 TGTGCCAGCAGAGGAGGACAGAACTACGAGCAGTACTTC CASRGGQNYEQYF
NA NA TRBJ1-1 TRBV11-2 TGTGCCAGCAGCTTAGCGGGTTTCGTGAACACTGAAGCTTTCTTT CASSLAGFVNTEAFF
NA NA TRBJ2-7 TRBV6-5 TGTGCCAGCAGTTACGCTGACAGTTCCTACGAGCAGTACTTC CASSYADSSYEQYF
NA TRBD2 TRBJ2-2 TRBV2 TGTGCCAGCTGCGGGAGGGCGAACACCGGGGAGCTGTTTTTT CASCGRANTGELFF
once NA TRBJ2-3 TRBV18 TGTGCCAGCTCACCACGGATCCGGGACACAGATACGCAGTATTTT CASSPRIRDTDTQYF
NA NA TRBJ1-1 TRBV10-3 TGTGCCATCAGGACAGGAAACACTGAAGCTTTCTTT CAIRTGNTEAFF
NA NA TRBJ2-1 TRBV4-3 TGCGCCAGCAGCCAAGAATACTACGGCGGGTCCTATATAACTTACAATGAGCAGTTCTTC CASSQEYYGGSYITYNEQFF